This TCR beta chain is drawn from a study of blood T cell repertoires in COVID-19. The length of the CDR3 is 12 residues. The junction had 2 bases not matched to a gene; V was cut back by 9 bases and J by 1 base. Germline CDR1 and CDR2: ENHRY and SYGVKD. Here immunoSEQ multiplex PCR was the method, and the copy in TCRdb shows in-frame clones only, minus some. The sample records over 150,000 clones, roughly 85% being singletons. This clonotype originated in a woman in her seventies in a cohort exposed to, infected with or recovered from COVID-19 (not recorded which). The J gene is TRBJ1-1, the V gene TRBV10-3; 7 bases map to TRBD1. The source material was PBMCs or T cells enriched from blood (not recorded which). The CDR3 nucleotides are TGTGCCATACAGGGGTCGAACACTGAAGCTTTCTTT. This codes for CAIQGSNTEAFF.